This T cell receptor beta chain was sequenced for a study of shared clonotypes between healthy human individuals. Regarding the study as a whole: Across subsets, estimated richness was generally greater for naive than for memory populations.

As for this clone: Its antigen remains unknown.

The data were produced by immunoSEQ multiplex PCR, yet TCRdb's version contains in-frame clones alone and is incomplete. The data show 2 million to 2.5 million clones, 85% to 95% seen once. Germline assignment: CDR1 WNHNN and CDR2 SYGVQD (reference sequence). The CDR3 is made up of 16 amino acids. J gave up 2 bases and V 6 bases, and 4 bases lay outside the gene matches. All donors were Caucasian adults living in Nashville, Tennessee. A split of CD4+ cells into CD45RA+ naive and CD45RA-negative memory subsets was performed. V and J are TRBV10-1 and TRBJ2-1, with 13 bases identical to TRBD2. The sequence was obtained from a man aged 18 to 30 in good health. Some clones in this sample may be carry-over from other donors' samples. Sequencing was performed on naive CD4+ T cells from PBMCs. Specified subset: CD45RA+ positively selected. Written as DNA, the CDR3 is TGCGCCAGCAGCGGGACTAGCGGGAAGACCTACAATGAGCAGTTCTTC. It encodes CASSGTSGKTYNEQFF.